This T cell receptor (beta chain) was documented in a study of T cell responses to AZD1222 COVID-19 vaccine. General study findings and limits: Of the AZD1222 recipients, only five to seven were seropositive at baseline. CD4 TCRs covered the whole spike, strongest at regions 160-218 and 743-854.

The CDR3 contains 12 residues. Germline lookup yields CDR1 KGHSH and CDR2 LQKENI. V was trimmed by 3 bases and J by 2 bases, leaving 4 bases between them. To note about this clone: The antigen is undetermined.

TCRdb's table, derived via immunoSEQ multiplex PCR, lists solely in-frame clones and lacks some. The table lists some 190,000 clones, roughly 92% of them singletons, with 1% to 1.5% in the top ten. This rearrangement joins TRBV18 to TRBJ2-5, with no clear D. This specimen was peripheral blood, taken on day 0 of AZD1222 vaccination. The receptor comes from an adult in good health. The DNA of the CDR3 is TGTGCCAGCTCACCGAGGCAAGAGACCCAGTACTTC. Translation gives CASSPRQETQYF.